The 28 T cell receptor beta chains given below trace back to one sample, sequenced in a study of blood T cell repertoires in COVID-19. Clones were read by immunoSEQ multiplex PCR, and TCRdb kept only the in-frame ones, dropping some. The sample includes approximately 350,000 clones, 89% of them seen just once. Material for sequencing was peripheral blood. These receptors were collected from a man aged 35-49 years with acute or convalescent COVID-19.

The DNA for the CDR3 is TGTGCCAGCAGCCCTGGACTGGCGGGACAAGAGACCCAGTACTTC. This gives the protein CASSPGLAGQETQYF. This rearrangement joins TRBV11-3 to TRBJ2-5, with D tentatively TRBD2 (6 bases). V lost 5 bases and J lost 2, with 15 bases in between. Germline values: CDR1 SGHNT, CDR2 YENEEA. CDR3 length equals 15 residues.

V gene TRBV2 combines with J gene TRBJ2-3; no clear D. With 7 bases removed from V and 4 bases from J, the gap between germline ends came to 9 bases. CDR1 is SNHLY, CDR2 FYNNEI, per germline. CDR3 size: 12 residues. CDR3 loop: CASTRSADTQYF. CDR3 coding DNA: TGTGCCAGCACGCGGAGCGCAGATACGCAGTATTTT.

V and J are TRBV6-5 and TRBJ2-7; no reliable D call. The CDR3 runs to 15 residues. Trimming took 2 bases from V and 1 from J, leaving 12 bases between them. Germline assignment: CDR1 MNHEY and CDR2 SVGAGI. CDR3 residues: CASSYKAQPSYEQYF. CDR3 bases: TGTGCCAGCAGTTACAAAGCGCAGCCATCCTACGAGCAGTACTTC.

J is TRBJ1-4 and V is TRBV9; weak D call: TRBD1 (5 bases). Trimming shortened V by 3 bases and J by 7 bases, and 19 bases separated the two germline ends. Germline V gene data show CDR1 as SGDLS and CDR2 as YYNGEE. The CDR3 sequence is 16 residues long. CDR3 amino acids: CASSAGYQGPSEKLFF. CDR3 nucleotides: TGTGCCAGCAGCGCCGGATATCAGGGCCCTAGTGAAAAACTGTTTTTT.

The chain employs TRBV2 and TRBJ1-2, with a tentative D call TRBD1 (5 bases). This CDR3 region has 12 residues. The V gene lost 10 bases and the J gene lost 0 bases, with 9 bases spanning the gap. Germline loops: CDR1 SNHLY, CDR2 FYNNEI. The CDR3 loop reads CATGTSNYGYTF. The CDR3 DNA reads TGTGCCACCGGGACTTCTAACTATGGCTACACCTTC.

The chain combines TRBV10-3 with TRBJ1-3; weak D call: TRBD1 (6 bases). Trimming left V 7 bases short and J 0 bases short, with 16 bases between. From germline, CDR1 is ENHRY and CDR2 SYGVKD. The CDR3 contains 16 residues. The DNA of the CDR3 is TGTGCCATCACCACGTCAGGGGAAACCTCTGGAAACACCATATATTTT. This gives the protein CAITTSGETSGNTIYF.

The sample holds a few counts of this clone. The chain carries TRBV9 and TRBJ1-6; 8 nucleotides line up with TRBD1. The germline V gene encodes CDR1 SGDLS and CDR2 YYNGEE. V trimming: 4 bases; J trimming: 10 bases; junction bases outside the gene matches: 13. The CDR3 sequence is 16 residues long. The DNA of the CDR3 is TGTGCCAGCAGCCCGAACCCGGACAGGGTCTCCTCACCCCTCCACTTT. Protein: CASSPNPDRVSSPLHF.

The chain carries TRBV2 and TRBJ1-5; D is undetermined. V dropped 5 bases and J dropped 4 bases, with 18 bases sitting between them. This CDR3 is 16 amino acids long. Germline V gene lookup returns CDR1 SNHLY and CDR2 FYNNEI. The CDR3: CASSMRTSPGNQPQHF. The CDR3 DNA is TGTGCCAGCAGTATGCGAACTAGTCCCGGGAATCAGCCCCAGCATTTT.

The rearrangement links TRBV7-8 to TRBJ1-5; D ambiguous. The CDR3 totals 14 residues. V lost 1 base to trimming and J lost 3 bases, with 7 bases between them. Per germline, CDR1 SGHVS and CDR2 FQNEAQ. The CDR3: CASSLVTFNQPQHF. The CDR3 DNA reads TGTGCCAGCAGCTTAGTGACTTTCAATCAGCCCCAGCATTTT.

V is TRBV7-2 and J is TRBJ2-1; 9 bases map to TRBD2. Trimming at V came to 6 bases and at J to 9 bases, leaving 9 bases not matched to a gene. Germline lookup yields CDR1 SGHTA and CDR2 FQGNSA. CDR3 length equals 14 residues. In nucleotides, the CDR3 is TGTGCCAGCAGTCTGGCGGGAGGGCCGATTGAGCAGTTCTTC. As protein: CASSLAGGPIEQFF.

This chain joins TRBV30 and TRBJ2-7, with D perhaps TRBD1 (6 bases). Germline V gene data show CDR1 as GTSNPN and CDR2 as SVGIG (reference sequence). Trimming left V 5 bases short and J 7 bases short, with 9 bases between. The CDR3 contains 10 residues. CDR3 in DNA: TGTGCCTGGGGGGGACATGAGCAGTACTTC. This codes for CAWGGHEQYF.

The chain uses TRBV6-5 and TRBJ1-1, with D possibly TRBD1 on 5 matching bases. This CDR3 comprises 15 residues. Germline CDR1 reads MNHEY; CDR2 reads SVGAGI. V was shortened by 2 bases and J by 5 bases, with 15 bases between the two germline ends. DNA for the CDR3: TGTGCCAGCAGTTACCCGGGGAGGGGCCGTACTGAAGCTTTCTTT. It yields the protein CASSYPGRGRTEAFF.

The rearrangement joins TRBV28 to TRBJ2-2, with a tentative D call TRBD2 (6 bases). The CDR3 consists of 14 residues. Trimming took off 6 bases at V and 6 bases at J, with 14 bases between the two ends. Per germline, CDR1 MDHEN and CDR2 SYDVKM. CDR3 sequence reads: CASRRGPGAGELFF. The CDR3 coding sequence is TGTGCCAGCAGGCGGGGTCCCGGGGCCGGGGAGCTGTTTTTT.

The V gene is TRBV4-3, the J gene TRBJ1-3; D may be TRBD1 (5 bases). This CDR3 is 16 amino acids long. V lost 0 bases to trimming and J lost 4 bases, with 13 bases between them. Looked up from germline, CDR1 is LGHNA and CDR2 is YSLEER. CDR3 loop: CASSQDLRTQGNTIYF. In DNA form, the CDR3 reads TGCGCCAGCAGCCAAGACCTCCGGACACAGGGAAACACCATATATTTT.

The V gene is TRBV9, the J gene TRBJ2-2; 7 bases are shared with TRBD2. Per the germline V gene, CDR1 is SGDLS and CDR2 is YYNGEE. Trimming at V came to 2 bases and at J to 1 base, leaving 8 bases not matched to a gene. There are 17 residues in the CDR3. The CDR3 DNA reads TGTGCCAGCAGCGTTGCCCGGGAGCGGGAGAACACCGGGGAGCTGTTTTTT. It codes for CASSVARERENTGELFF.

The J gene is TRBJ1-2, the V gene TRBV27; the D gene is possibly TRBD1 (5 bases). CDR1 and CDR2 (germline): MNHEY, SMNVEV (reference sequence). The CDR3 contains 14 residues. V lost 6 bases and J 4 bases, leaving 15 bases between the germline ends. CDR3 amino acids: CASRPIQEFYGYTF. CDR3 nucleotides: TGTGCCAGCAGGCCCATACAGGAGTTCTATGGCTACACCTTC.

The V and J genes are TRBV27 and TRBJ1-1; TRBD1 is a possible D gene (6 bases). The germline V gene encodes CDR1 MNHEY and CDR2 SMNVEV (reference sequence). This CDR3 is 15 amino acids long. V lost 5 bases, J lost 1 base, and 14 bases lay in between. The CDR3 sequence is CASSIWPGANTEAFF. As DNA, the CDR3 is TGTGCCAGCAGTATCTGGCCAGGGGCGAACACTGAAGCTTTCTTT.

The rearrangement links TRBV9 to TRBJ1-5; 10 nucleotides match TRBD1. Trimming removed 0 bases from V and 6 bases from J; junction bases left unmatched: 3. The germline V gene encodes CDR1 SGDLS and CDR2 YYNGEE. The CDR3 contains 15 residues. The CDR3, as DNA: TGTGCCAGCAGCGTAGATGGGACAGGGGTTCAGCCCCAGCATTTT. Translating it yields CASSVDGTGVQPQHF.

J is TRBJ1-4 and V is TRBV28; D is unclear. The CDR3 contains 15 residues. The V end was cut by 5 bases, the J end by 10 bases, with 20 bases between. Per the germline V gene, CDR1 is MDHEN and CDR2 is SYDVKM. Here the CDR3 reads CASSIIKEPDGKLFF. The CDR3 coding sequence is TGTGCCAGCAGTATTATTAAGGAGCCCGACGGAAAACTGTTTTTT.

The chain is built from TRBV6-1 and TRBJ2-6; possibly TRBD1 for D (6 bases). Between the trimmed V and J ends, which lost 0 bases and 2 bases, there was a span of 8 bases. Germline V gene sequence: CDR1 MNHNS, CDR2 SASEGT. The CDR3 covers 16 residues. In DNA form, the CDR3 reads TGTGCCAGCAGTGAAGCCGCAGGGGCTGGGGCCAACGTCCTGACTTTC. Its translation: CASSEAAGAGANVLTF.

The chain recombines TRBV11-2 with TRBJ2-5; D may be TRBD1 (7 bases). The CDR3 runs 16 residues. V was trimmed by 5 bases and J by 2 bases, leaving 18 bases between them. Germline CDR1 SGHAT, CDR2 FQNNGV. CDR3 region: CASSQGGTALQETQYF. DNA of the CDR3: TGTGCCAGCAGCCAGGGCGGGACAGCGTTACAAGAGACCCAGTACTTC.

The CDR3 coding sequence is TGCGCCAGCAGCCATCCAGGGGGTCCTTTAGCTAACTATGGCTACACCTTC. Translated, it gives CASSHPGGPLANYGYTF. V usage is TRBV4-1 and J usage is TRBJ1-2; TRBD1 matches 7 bases. After removal of 3 bases from V and 0 bases from J, the junction contained 10 bases not matched to a gene. The CDR3 runs to 17 residues. The V gene's germline CDR1 is MGHRA and CDR2 YSYEKL.

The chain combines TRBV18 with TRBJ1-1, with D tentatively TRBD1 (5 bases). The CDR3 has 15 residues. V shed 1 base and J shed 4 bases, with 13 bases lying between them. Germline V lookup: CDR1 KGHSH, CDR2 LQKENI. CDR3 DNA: TGTGCCAGCTCACCACTGCGGGGGGTGAGCACTGAAGCTTTCTTT. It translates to CASSPLRGVSTEAFF.

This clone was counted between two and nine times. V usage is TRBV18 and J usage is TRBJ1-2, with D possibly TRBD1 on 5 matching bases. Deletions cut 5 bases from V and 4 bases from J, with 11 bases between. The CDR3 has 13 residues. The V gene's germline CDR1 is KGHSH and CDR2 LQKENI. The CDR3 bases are TGTGCCAGCTCAACAGGCGGTCCCTATGGCTACACCTTC. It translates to CASSTGGPYGYTF. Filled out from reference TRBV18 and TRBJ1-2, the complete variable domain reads NAGVMQNPRHLVRRRGQEARLRCSPMKGHSHVYWYRQLPEEGLKFMVYLQKENIIDESGMPKERFSAEFPKEGPSILRIQQVVRGDSAAYFCASSTGGPYGYTFGSGTRLTVV.

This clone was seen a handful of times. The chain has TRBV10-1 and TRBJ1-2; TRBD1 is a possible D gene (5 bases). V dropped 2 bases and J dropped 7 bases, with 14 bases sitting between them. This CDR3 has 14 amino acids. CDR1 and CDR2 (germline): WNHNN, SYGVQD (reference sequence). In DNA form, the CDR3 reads TGCGCCAGCAGTGAGGGGGCAGGGTACTCTGGCTACACCTTC. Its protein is CASSEGAGYSGYTF.

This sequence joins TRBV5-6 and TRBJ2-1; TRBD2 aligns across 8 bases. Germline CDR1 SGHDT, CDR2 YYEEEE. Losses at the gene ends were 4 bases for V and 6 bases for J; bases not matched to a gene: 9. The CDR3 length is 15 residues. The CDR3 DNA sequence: TGTGCCAGCAGCCGCGTGGCGGGACTAGTCAATGAGCAGTTCTTC. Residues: CASSRVAGLVNEQFF.

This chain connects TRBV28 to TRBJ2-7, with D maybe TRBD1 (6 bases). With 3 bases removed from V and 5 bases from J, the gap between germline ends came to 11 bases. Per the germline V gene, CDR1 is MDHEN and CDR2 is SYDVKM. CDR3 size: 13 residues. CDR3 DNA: TGTGCCAGCAGTTTCACAGGGACCCACGAGCAGTACTTC. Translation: CASSFTGTHEQYF.

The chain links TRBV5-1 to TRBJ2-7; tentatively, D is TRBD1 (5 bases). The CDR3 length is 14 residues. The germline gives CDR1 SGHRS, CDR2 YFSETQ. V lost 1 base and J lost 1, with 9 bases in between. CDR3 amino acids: CASSLWQGSYEQYF. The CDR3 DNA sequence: TGCGCCAGCAGCTTGTGGCAGGGATCCTACGAGCAGTACTTC.